This is a list of T cell receptor beta chains from one sample in a study of cytomegalovirus exposure and HLA in healthy donors. Sequencing was performed with immunoSEQ multiplex PCR; in TCRdb, only in-frame clones are kept and a portion is missing. This table holds some 110,000 clones, roughly 76% found once. The sample was PBMCs. All receptors come from a man aged 45 to 65 in good health and CMV-seropositive. The CDR3 runs from the conserved cysteine through the conserved F or W. D genes are given only for firm matches. Size tells how often a clone was seen (once, few, many) or the class of an expanded clone, and some rows leave it out.

J	V	D	size	CDR3	DNA
TRBJ2-1	TRBV29-1	.	.	CSVTEFANEQFF	TGCAGCGTGACAGAGTTTGCCAATGAGCAGTTCTTC
TRBJ2-1	TRBV10-3	TRBD1	.	CAISEGAQQFF	TGTGCCATCAGCGAGGGGGCCCAGCAGTTCTTC
TRBJ2-4	TRBV5-1	.	.	CASSLGGENIQYF	TGCGCCAGCAGCTTGGGCGGAGAAAACATTCAGTACTTC
TRBJ2-5	TRBV7-6	.	.	CASSLDSRETQYF	TGTGCCAGCAGCTTAGACAGCAGGGAGACCCAGTACTTC
TRBJ2-7	TRBV5-4	TRBD2	few	CASTNRGASGSSSSYEQYF	TGTGCCAGCACCAACAGGGGGGCTAGCGGGAGTTCATCCTCCTACGAGCAGTACTTC
TRBJ2-2	TRBV6-5	TRBD1	.	CAVNSGTGETGELFF	TGTGCCGTCAACTCCGGGACAGGGGAGACCGGGGAGCTGTTTTTT
TRBJ1-2	TRBV19	.	few	CASSIDRTVYGYTF	TGTGCCAGTAGTATAGATCGGACAGTCTATGGCTACACCTTC
TRBJ1-1	TRBV29-1	.	.	CSVAEDSYLSFF	TGCAGCGTTGCCGAGGATAGCTATTTATCTTTCTTT
TRBJ2-7	TRBV5-6	.	.	CASSFGTGDYEQYF	TGTGCCAGCAGCTTTGGGACGGGGGACTACGAGCAGTACTTC
TRBJ1-1	TRBV19	.	.	CASSIGGFTEAFF	TGTGCCAGTAGTATCGGGGGGTTCACTGAAGCTTTCTTT
TRBJ1-5	TRBV18	.	.	CASSLSQSNQPQHF	TGTGCCAGCTCACTATCACAGAGCAATCAGCCCCAGCATTTT
TRBJ2-3	TRBV29-1	TRBD1	.	CSGDRGHDTQYF	TGCAGCGGAGACAGGGGGCATGATACGCAGTATTTT
TRBJ2-4	TRBV15	TRBD1	.	CATSKKPHTGQGNIQYF	TGTGCCACCAGCAAAAAACCCCACACGGGACAGGGTAACATTCAGTACTTC
TRBJ1-2	TRBV19	.	.	CASSISRATNYGYTF	TGTGCCAGTAGTATCTCGAGGGCCACTAACTATGGCTACACCTTC
TRBJ2-7	TRBV11-2	.	.	CASSLEGRSYEQYF	TGTGCCAGCAGCTTGGAGGGCCGCTCCTACGAGCAGTACTTC
TRBJ2-3	TRBV5-1	.	.	CASSLTRTDTQYF	TGCGCCAGCAGCTTGACTAGAACAGATACGCAGTATTTT
TRBJ1-4	TRBV11-3	TRBD1	once	CASSLGTGGNEKLFF	TGTGCCAGCAGCTTGGGGACAGGGGGGAATGAAAAACTGTTTTTT
TRBJ1-1	TRBV2	.	few	CASSDRANTEAFF	TGTGCCAGCAGTGACAGGGCGAACACTGAAGCTTTCTTT
TRBJ2-3	TRBV4-3	TRBD1	.	CASSHRGGGTDTQYF	TGCGCCAGCAGCCATAGAGGGGGCGGAACAGATACGCAGTATTTT
TRBJ2-7	TRBV27	TRBD2	.	CASSSPRLAGSYEQYF	TGTGCCAGCAGTTCCCCCCGGCTAGCGGGCTCCTACGAGCAGTACTTC
TRBJ1-5	TRBV10-3	TRBD1	.	CATATGNQPQHF	TGTGCCACCGCGACAGGGAACCAGCCCCAGCATTTT
TRBJ2-5	TRBV5-5	.	.	CASSPIGGYETQYF	TGTGCCAGCAGCCCCATCGGGGGTTACGAGACCCAGTACTTC
TRBJ1-3	TRBV10-1	.	.	CASSESSGSGNTIYF	TGCGCCAGCAGTGAGTCTTCGGGGAGCGGAAACACCATATATTTT
TRBJ2-7	TRBV5-5	TRBD1	.	CASSDRVSYEQYF	TGTGCCAGCAGCGACAGGGTTTCCTACGAGCAGTACTTC
TRBJ2-1	TRBV7-9	.	few	CASSLAVVANEQFF	TGTGCCAGCAGCTTAGCCGTGGTAGCCAATGAGCAGTTCTTC
TRBJ2-5	TRBV7-9	TRBD1	few	CASSPSTGGLETQYF	TGTGCCAGCAGCCCCTCCACAGGGGGGTTAGAGACCCAGTACTTC
TRBJ2-1	TRBV5-4	TRBD2	.	CASSSRARGEGVEQFF	TGTGCCAGCAGCTCCCGGGCTCGGGGGGAGGGAGTTGAGCAGTTCTTC
TRBJ2-1	TRBV18	TRBD2	.	CASSPQPPTAGGYNEQFF	TGTGCCAGCTCACCACAGCCCCCGACGGCGGGAGGCTACAATGAGCAGTTCTTC
TRBJ2-7	TRBV6-5	.	.	CASSEAVPYEQYF	TGTGCCAGCAGTGAAGCGGTTCCCTACGAGCAGTACTTC
TRBJ2-1	TRBV6-5	TRBD2	.	CASSFGLAGGRGEQFF	TGTGCCAGCAGTTTCGGACTAGCGGGAGGGCGAGGTGAGCAGTTCTTC
TRBJ2-5	TRBV7-6	TRBD2	.	CASSVGTSEKTQYF	TGTGCCAGCAGCGTGGGGACTAGCGAAAAGACCCAGTACTTC
TRBJ2-3	TRBV10-2	.	.	CASSEWSAPVTDTQYF	TGCGCCAGCAGTGAATGGAGCGCGCCCGTCACAGATACGCAGTATTTT
TRBJ2-2	TRBV4-1	.	.	CASSQRNVLSTGELFF	TGCGCCAGCAGCCAAAGAAATGTACTTAGCACCGGGGAGCTGTTTTTT
TRBJ2-6	TRBV27	.	.	CASSPFSGANVLTF	TGTGCCAGCAGTCCGTTCTCTGGGGCCAACGTCCTGACTTTC
TRBJ2-7	TRBV2	.	.	CASSTRSSGNSYEQYF	TGTGCCAGCAGTACCCGCAGTAGCGGAAACTCCTACGAGCAGTACTTC
TRBJ2-7	TRBV2	.	once	CASSEGARGHEQYF	TGTGCCAGCAGTGAAGGGGCCAGGGGCCACGAGCAGTACTTC
TRBJ1-2	TRBV7-6	.	medium-sized	CASSLDAGGGGYTF	TGTGCCAGCAGCTTAGATGCGGGGGGTGGTGGCTACACCTTC
TRBJ2-5	TRBV5-5	TRBD2	.	CASSLREGGGGETQYF	TGTGCCAGCAGCTTGAGGGAAGGCGGCGGGGGGGAGACCCAGTACTTC
TRBJ1-2	TRBV5-4	TRBD1	.	CASRGTVHYGYTF	TGTGCCAGCAGAGGGACAGTGCACTATGGCTACACCTTC
TRBJ2-3	TRBV6-6	.	few	CASIHVWGADTQYF	TGTGCCAGCATACATGTGTGGGGGGCAGATACGCAGTATTTT
TRBJ1-1	TRBV29-1	.	.	CSVDTQVTEAFF	TGCAGCGTTGACACACAGGTCACTGAAGCTTTCTTT